This entry lists 8 T cell receptor beta chains sequenced from one sample in a study of blood T cells in healthy people across ages. Next came a second PCR, run for 7 to 11 cycles, which used a sample-barcoded 5' primer along with a J-beta primer mix. TCRdb re-called the 5' RACE reads through MiXCR, storing one row per CDR3 protein. This table holds about 940,000 distinct CDR3 sequences, about 44% found once. The sequenced sample consisted of blood. Every receptor here comes from a man aged 25-45 years in good health.

The V gene is TRBV5-1, the J gene TRBJ1-1, with D possibly matching TRBD1 (5 bases). This CDR3 spans 14 amino acids. Looked up from germline, CDR1 is SGHRS and CDR2 is YFSETQ. Trimming took off 5 bases at V and 4 bases at J, with 15 bases between the two ends. The CDR3 spells CASRDRGGTTEAFF. In DNA, the CDR3 is TGCGCCAGCAGGGATCGTGGAGGGACCACTGAAGCTTTCTTT.

This sequence joins TRBV9 and TRBJ2-6, with D possibly TRBD2 on 7 matching bases. V was trimmed by 2 bases and J by 0 bases, leaving 15 bases between them. From germline, CDR1 is SGDLS and CDR2 YYNGEE. The CDR3 consists of 18 residues. CDR3 sequence: CASSVGGGPFSGANVLTF. As DNA, the CDR3 is TGTGCCAGCAGCGTTGGGGGGGGCCCTTTCTCTGGGGCCAACGTCCTGACTTTC.

V and J are TRBV21-1 and TRBJ2-7; TRBD2 is the table's D call, not checked against the DNA. TRBV21-1 is flagged as a pseudogene. This CDR3 is 15 amino acids long. DNA for the CDR3: TGTGCCAGCAGCGACTACGGGGGGGGATCCTACGAGCAGTACTTC. Its translation is CASSDYGGGSYEQYF.

The chain has TRBV15 and TRBJ2-1, with D maybe TRBD2 (5 bases). Germline-derived CDR1 and CDR2 are LNHNV and YYDKDF (reference sequence). V lost 0 bases and J lost 12, with 18 bases in between. The CDR3 length is 15 residues. CDR3 in amino acids: CATSRDGSSRDGQFF. CDR3 in DNA: TGTGCCACCAGCAGAGATGGGTCGTCTCGGGATGGGCAGTTCTTC.

This clonotype was detected a few times. This chain joins TRBV25-1 and TRBJ1-5, with 7 bases fitting TRBD1. Unmatched junction bases numbered 4, after V lost 8 bases and J lost 0 bases. CDR3 length: 14 amino acids. Germline loops: CDR1 MGHDK, CDR2 SYGVNS. CDR3 amino acids: CASAGGRSNQPQHF. The DNA of the CDR3 is TGTGCCAGCGCAGGGGGACGTAGCAATCAGCCCCAGCATTTT. Using reference TRBV25-1 and TRBJ1-5 for the parts outside the CDR3, the full variable domain is EADIYQTPRYLVIGTGKKITLECSQTMGHDKMYWYQQDPGMELHLIHYSYGVNSTEKGDLSSESTVSRIRTEHFPLTLESARPSHTSQYLCASAGGRSNQPQHFGDGTRLSIL.

V is TRBV29-1 and J is TRBJ2-7, with D unresolved. Trimming took 4 bases from V and 0 from J, leaving 10 bases between them. This CDR3 is 13 amino acids long. Germline CDR1 is SQVTM and CDR2 is ANQGSEA. The CDR3 region is CSVGELRSYEQYF. In nucleotides, the CDR3 is TGCAGCGTTGGAGAGCTCCGCTCCTACGAGCAGTACTTC.

Turning to this clonotype: The junction differs from germline at one of its ends, possibly a read error. V usage is TRBV6-2 or TRBV6-3 and J usage is TRBJ2-2; D call uncertain. This CDR3 comprises 16 residues. Germline V lookup: CDR1 MNHEY, CDR2 SVGEGT. The CDR3 DNA is TGTGTCAGCACTCCACTGATCCCTGCCCCCACCGGGGAGCTGTTTTTT. This translates into CVSTPLIPAPTGELFF.

This chain links TRBV24-1 with TRBJ2-5, with no clear D. Germline CDR1 and CDR2: KGHDR and SFDVKD. There are 15 residues in the CDR3. The germline V and J ends were trimmed by 4 bases and 0 bases, with 11 bases remaining between them. The CDR3 nucleotides read TGTGCCACCAGTGAACCCGACGGGTACCAAGAGACCCAGTACTTC. This translates into CATSEPDGYQETQYF.